This T cell receptor (beta chain) is drawn from a study of cytomegalovirus exposure and HLA in healthy donors. Germline CDR1 is MNHEY and CDR2 is SMNVEV (reference sequence). V lost 6 bases and J lost 4, with 7 bases in between. The CDR3 contains 12 residues. Assay used: immunoSEQ multiplex PCR; TCRdb lists only in-frame clones, some missing. The table shows about 65,000 clones, with around 90% occurring only once. This clonotype originated in a woman aged 18-35 years in good health and CMV-seronegative. Sequencing was carried out using PBMCs. V gene TRBV27 combines with J gene TRBJ1-5; D unresolved. The CDR3 protein is CASSPPNQPQHF. The DNA of the CDR3 is TGTGCCAGCAGCCCCCCTAATCAGCCCCAGCATTTT.